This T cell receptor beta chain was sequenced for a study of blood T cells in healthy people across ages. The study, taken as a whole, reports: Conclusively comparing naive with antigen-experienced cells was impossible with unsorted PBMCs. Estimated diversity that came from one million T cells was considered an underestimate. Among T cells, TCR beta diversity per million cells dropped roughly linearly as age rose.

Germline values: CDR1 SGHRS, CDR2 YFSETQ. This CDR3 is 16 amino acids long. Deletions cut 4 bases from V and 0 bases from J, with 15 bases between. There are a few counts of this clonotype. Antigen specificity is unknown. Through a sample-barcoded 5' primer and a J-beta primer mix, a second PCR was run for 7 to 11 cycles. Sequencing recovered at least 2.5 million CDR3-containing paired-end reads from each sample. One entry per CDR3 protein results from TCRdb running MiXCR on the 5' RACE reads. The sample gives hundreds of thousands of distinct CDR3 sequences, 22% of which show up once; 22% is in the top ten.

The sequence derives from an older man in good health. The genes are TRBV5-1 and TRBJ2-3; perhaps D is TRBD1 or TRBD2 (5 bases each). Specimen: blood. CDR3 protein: CASSRDARASTDTQYF. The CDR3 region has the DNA TGCGCCAGCAGCAGGGACGCACGGGCTAGCACAGATACGCAGTATTTT.